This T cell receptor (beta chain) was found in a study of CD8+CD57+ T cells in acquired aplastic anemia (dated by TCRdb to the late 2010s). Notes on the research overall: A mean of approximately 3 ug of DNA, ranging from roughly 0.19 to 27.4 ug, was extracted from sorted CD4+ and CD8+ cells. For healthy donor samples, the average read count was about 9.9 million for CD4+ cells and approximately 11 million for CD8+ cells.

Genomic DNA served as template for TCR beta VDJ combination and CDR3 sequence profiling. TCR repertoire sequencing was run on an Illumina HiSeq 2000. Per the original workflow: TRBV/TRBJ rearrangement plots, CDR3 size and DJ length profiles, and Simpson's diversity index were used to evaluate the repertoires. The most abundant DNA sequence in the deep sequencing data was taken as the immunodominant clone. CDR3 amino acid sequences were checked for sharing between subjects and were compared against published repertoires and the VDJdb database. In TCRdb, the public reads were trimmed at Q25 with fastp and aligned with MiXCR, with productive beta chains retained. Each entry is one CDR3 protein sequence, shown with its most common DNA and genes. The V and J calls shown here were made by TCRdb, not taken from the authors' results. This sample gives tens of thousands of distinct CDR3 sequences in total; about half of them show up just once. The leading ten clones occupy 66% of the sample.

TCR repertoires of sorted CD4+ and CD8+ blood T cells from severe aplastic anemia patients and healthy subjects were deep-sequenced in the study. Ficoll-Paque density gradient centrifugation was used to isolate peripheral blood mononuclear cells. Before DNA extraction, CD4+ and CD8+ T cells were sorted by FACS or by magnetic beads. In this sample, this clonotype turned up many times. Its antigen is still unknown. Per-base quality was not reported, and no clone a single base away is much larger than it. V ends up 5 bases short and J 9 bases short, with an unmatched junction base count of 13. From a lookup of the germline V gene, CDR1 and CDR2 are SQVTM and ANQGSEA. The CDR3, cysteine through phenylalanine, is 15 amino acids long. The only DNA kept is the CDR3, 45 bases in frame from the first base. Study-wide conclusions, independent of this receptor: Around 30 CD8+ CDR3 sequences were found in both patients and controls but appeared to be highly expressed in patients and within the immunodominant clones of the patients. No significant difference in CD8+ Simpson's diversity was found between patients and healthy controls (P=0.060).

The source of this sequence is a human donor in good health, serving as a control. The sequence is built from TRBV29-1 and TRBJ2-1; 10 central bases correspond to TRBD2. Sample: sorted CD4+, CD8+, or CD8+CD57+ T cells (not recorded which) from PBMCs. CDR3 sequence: CSVQSSSGSATEQFF. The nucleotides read TGCAGCGTTCAATCCTCTAGCGGGAGTGCCACTGAGCAGTTCTTC.